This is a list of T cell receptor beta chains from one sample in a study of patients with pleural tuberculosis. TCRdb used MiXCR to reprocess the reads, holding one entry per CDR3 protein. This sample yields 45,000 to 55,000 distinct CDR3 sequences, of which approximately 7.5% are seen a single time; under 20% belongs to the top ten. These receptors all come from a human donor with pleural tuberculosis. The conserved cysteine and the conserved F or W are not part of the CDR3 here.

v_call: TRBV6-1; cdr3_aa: ASSPRVADQPQH
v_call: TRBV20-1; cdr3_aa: SASGLAHQPQH
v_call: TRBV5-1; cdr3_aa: ASRGDTMNTEAF
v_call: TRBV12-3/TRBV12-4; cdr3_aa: ASSLIRVFLGSYNEQF
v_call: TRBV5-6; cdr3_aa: ASSPYAAEAF
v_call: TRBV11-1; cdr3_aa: ASSLDNNEQF
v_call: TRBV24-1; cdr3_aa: ATSDLTVNYGYT
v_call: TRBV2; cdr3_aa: ASSEASGSDEQF
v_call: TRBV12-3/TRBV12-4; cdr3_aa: ASSNTGGAAGNTIY
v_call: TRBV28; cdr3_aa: ASSSPGPRSGNTIY